This T cell receptor (beta chain) was retrieved from a study of T-cell memory formation after mild COVID-19. Whole-study context: Each donor largely had its own TCR clusters. Overall study results and limits: Whether day 37 second-wave clones are SARS-CoV-2-specific was not confirmed.

Germline values: CDR1 LGHNA, CDR2 YSLEER. Trimming cost V 4 bases and J 0 bases, with 15 bases left between them. This CDR3 is built from 16 residues. This clonotype has just a few counts. Its matching antigen is unknown. TCRdb passed the 5' RACE reads through MiXCR, listing each CDR3 protein once. The table lists around 200,000 distinct CDR3 sequences, under 12% of them singletons. The receptor was derived from a man between 18 and 35 years old who had mild COVID-19 (a few samples of this study predate the infection). Cell type and time point are not known. This sequence joins TRBV4-3 and TRBJ1-2; unclear D gene. The source material was PBMCs or a T cell subset sorted from them (not recorded which). In DNA, the CDR3 is TGCGCCAGCAGCCCCACCTTAGTGTTAGCTAACTATGGCTACACCTTC. Protein product: CASSPTLVLANYGYTF.